This T cell receptor beta chain is drawn from a study of cytomegalovirus exposure and HLA in healthy donors. 60 Vbeta and 13 Jbeta primers were used in PCR. Sequenced by immunoSEQ multiplex PCR; TCRdb stores in-frame clones only, minus some. Here the sample spans 80,000 or so clones, roughly 80% being singletons. The CDR3 extends over 14 amino acids. V was shortened by 4 bases and J by 5 bases, with 12 bases between the two germline ends. Germline lookup yields CDR1 SGDLS and CDR2 YYNGEE. The clonotype was recovered from a woman aged 40-49 years in good health and CMV-seronegative. The specimen sequenced was PBMCs. This chain uses TRBV9 with TRBJ1-4; possible D gene TRBD1, 5 bases. The CDR3 nucleotides read TGTGCCAGCAGCCGACTAGACAGAAATGAAAAACTGTTTTTT. It is translated as CASSRLDRNEKLFF.